The subject of this entry is one T cell receptor (beta chain). Its antigen remains unidentified. Donors comprised healthy HIV-negative adults lacking recent acute infections or vaccinations. This sample was taken from a study of shared clonotypes between healthy human individuals. On the study more broadly: The cohort comprised a couple of women and a few men. Their ages spanned 18 to 49 years. General study results and limits: How much donors shared clonotypes was expected to be affected by sequencing depth.

Authors' data handling: Sequence data from immunoSEQ were junction-only and lacked quality scores; consequently, filtering differed. Profiling relied on immunoSEQ multiplex PCR, and the TCRdb table lists in-frame clones only, not all of them. V and J calls and clone size come straight from that table; D and trimming were deduced from the DNA. The data show roughly 500,000 clones, more than 65% seen once. The sample taken for sequencing was PBMCs. The TCR was taken from a woman in her forties in good health. Some clones in this sample may be carry-over from other donors' samples.

Here the CDR3 DNA reads TGTGCGCTTCTGGGATCTGGGGCCAACGTCCTGACTTTC. Amino acids: CALLGSGANVLTF. The chain is built from TRBV30 and TRBJ2-6; D gene ambiguous. CDR1 GTSNPN and CDR2 SVGIG come from the germline V gene (reference sequence). The CDR3 is 13 residues long.